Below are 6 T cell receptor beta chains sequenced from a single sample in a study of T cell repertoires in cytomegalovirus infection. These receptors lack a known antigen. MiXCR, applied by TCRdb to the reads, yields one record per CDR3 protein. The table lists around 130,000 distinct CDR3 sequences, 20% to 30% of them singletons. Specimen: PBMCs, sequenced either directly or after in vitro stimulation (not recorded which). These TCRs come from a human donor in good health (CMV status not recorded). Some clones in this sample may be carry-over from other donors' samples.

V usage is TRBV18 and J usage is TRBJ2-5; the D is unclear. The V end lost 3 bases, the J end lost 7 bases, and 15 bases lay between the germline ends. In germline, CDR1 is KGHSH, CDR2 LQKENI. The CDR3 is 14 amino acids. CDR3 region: CASSPEEGKGTQYF. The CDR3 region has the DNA TGTGCCAGCTCACCTGAGGAAGGGAAAGGGACCCAGTACTTC. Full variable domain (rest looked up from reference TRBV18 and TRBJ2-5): NAGVMQNPRHLVRRRGQEARLRCSPMKGHSHVYWYRQLPEEGLKFMVYLQKENIIDESGMPKERFSAEFPKEGPSILRIQQVVRGDSAAYFCASSPEEGKGTQYFGPGTRLLVL.

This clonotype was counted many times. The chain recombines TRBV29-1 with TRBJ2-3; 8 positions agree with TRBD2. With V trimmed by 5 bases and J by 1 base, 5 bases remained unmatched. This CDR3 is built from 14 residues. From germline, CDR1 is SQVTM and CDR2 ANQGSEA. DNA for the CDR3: TGCAGCGTTCCCCGGGGGGGTGGCACAGATACGCAGTATTTT. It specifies CSVPRGGGTDTQYF.

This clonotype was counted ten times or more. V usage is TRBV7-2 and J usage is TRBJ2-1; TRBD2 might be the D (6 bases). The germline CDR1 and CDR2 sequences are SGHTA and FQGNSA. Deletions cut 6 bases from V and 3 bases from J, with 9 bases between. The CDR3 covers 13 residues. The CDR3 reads CASRAGGYNEQFF. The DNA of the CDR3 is TGTGCCAGCAGGGCCGGGGGCTACAATGAGCAGTTCTTC.

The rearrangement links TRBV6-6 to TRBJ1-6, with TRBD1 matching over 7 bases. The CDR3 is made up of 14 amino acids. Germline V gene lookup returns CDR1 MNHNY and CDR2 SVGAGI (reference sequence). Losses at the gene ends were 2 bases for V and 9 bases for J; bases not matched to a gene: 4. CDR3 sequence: CASSYRQGSSPLHF. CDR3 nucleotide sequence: TGTGCCAGCAGTTACAGACAGGGAAGTTCACCCCTCCACTTT.

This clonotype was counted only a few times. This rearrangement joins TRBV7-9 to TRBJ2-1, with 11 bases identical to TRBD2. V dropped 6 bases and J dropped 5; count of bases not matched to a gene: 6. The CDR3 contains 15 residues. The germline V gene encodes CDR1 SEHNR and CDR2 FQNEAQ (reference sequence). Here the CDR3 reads CASRLIAGGDNEQFF. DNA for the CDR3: TGTGCCAGCAGACTGATAGCGGGAGGGGACAATGAGCAGTTCTTC.

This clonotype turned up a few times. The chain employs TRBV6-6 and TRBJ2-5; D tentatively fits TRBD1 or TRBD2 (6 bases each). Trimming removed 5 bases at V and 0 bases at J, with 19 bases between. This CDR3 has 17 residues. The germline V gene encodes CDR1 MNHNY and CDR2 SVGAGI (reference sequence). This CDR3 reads CASSTRGQGTHQETQYF. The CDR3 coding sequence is TGTGCCAGCAGTACTCGGGGGCAGGGGACGCACCAAGAGACCCAGTACTTC.